A selection of T cell receptor beta chains follows, all from one sample in a study of regulatory T cells in long-lasting Graves disease. TCRdb re-called the multiplex PCR reads with MiXCR, one entry per CDR3 protein. The profile shows about 470,000 distinct CDR3 sequences, around 20% of them singletons. The source was peripheral blood mononuclear cells (PBMCs), collected when the disease was refractory, from a patient treated with antithyroid drugs. All receptors come from a female donor with Graves disease. CDR3s include the opening cysteine and the closing phenylalanine or tryptophan. The D gene is left open where the match is weak. Some rows have no size entry. The others give once, few or many, or a class for an expanded clone.

-	TRBV7-6	TRBJ2-7	few	CASSLYRDLSYEQYF	TGTGCCAGCAGCTTATATCGGGACCTCTCCTACGAGCAGTACTTC
-	TRBV3-1	TRBJ2-2	few	CASSQDSLEVDAGELFF	TGTGCCAGCAGCCAAGATTCGCTAGAAGTCGACGCCGGGGAGCTGTTTTTT
-	TRBV12-3/TRBV12-4	TRBJ2-2	once	CASSPQAPGAGELFF	TGTGCCAGCAGCCCCCAGGCCCCGGGGGCCGGGGAGCTGTTTTTT
TRBD1	TRBV2	TRBJ1-1	many	CASSGARGQALTPEAFF	TGTGCCAGCAGTGGAGCCCGAGGACAGGCCCTGACCCCTGAAGCTTTCTTT
-	TRBV29-1	TRBJ2-2	many	CSVEDPDLNTGELFF	TGCAGCGTTGAAGATCCCGATTTGAACACCGGGGAGCTGTTTTTT
-	TRBV11-2	TRBJ2-5	few	CASSLGSFVQSQYF	TGTGCCAGCAGCTTAGGGTCCTTCGTTCAGTCCCAGTACTTC
TRBD1	TRBV3-1	TRBJ1-2	-	CASSQKPGTAYGYTF	TGTGCCAGCAGCCAAAAACCCGGGACAGCCTATGGCTACACCTTC
TRBD1	TRBV27	TRBJ2-7	many	CASSLSGGWREQYF	TGTGCCAGCAGTTTATCAGGGGGCTGGCGTGAGCAGTACTTC
TRBD2	TRBV7-9	TRBJ2-7	-	CASSGDLSYEQYF	TGTGCCAGTAGCGGGGACCTCTCCTACGAGCAGTACTTC
TRBD2	TRBV6-1	TRBJ2-7	few	CASSALAGGLYEQYF	TGTGCCAGCAGTGCACTAGCGGGAGGGCTCTACGAGCAGTACTTC